This T cell receptor (beta chain) was sequenced during a study of blood T cells in healthy people across ages. Study-wide results and caveats: Per million T cells, TCR beta diversity dropped roughly linearly as age increased.

The second PCR ran about 6 to 12 cycles with a sample-barcoded 5' primer and J-beta primers. TCRdb ran MiXCR on the 5' RACE reads and lists one entry per CDR3 protein. The table records roughly 2 million distinct CDR3 sequences, 40% to 55% of them present only once. With regard to this clonotype: The antigen is not known.

Trimming took 7 bases from V and 2 from J; bases not matched to a gene: 7. This CDR3 spans 14 amino acids. In germline, CDR1 is SQVTM, CDR2 ANQGSEA. The sample taken for sequencing was blood. This rearrangement joins TRBV29-1 to TRBJ2-7; 11 bases map to TRBD2. The TCR comes from a woman aged 40 to 55 in good health. DNA for the CDR3: TGCAGCGCCGTAACTAGCGGGGGAACCTACGAGCAGTACTTC. Encoded protein: CSAVTSGGTYEQYF.